The 5 T cell receptor beta chains listed next were all sequenced from one sample in a study of OX40 agonist ivuxolimab in advanced cancers. The receptor library was made with the immunoSEQ multiplex PCR assay. In its TCRdb copy, this immuneACCESS table keeps in-frame sequences only and misses some clones. Where compared with another copy, unresolved V genes explain less than half of these, and the others have no known cause. The sample yields 40,000 to 55,000 clones; around 93% were counted once. The ten biggest clones cover approximately 28% of the sample. The material was CD4+ or CD8+ T cells sorted from blood, obtained in a trial of the OX40 agonist ivuxolimab. These receptors all stem from an adult with an advanced solid tumor such as melanoma, head and neck, liver or kidney cancer.

The genes are TRBV7-9 and TRBJ2-1, with D uncertain. This CDR3 region has 13 residues. Germline V lookup: CDR1 SEHNR, CDR2 FQNEAQ (reference sequence). V dropped 1 base and J dropped 6 bases, with 7 bases sitting between them. The CDR3 spells CASSLVVSNEQFF. The CDR3, as DNA: TGTGCCAGCAGCTTAGTTGTGTCCAATGAGCAGTTCTTC.

In the case of this clone: One end of the junction fails to match germline, which may point to a read error. The genes are TRBV6-1 and TRBJ1-2; D is undetermined. Germline values: CDR1 MNHNS, CDR2 SASEGT. This CDR3 contains 11 residues. In nucleotides, the CDR3 is TGTGCCAGCAGTGAAATCTATGGCTGCACCTTC. Translating gives CASSEIYGCTF.

In DNA, the CDR3 is TGTGCCAGCAGCTTGGGGGAAGGTCCCTTACAAGAGACCCAGTACTTC. Residues: CASSLGEGPLQETQYF. The rearrangement uses TRBV5-6 and TRBJ2-5; no clear D. The ends were cut back, 0 bases at V and 2 bases at J, with 14 bases in the middle. Germline CDR1 is SGHDT and CDR2 is YYEEEE. This CDR3 is 16 amino acids long.

The chain recombines TRBV19 with TRBJ2-7; D may be TRBD2 (6 bases). V lost 1 base to trimming and J lost 2 bases, with 12 bases between them. The CDR3 is 15 residues long. The V gene's germline CDR1 is LNHDA and CDR2 SQIVND (reference sequence). The CDR3 DNA sequence: TGTGCCAGTAGTATAGCGGGGGTGCCGACCTACGAGCAGTACTTC. Protein: CASSIAGVPTYEQYF.

This rearrangement joins TRBV27 to TRBJ1-5; 9 bases align to TRBD1. Per the germline V gene, CDR1 is MNHEY and CDR2 is SMNVEV (reference sequence). V shed 7 bases and J 6 bases; nucleotides not matched to a gene: 7. The CDR3 has 14 amino acids. The CDR3 nucleotides are TGTGCCAGCAAACCGGGACAGGGTTCTCAGCCCCAGCATTTT. It encodes CASKPGQGSQPQHF.